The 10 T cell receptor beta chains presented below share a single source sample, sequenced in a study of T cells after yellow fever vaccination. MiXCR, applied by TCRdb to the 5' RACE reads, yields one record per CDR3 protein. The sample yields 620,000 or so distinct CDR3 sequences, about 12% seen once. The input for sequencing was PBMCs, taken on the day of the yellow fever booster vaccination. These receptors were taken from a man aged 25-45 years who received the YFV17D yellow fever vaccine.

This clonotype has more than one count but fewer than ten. CDR3 protein: CASSPPGQTGKNIQYF. CDR3 sequence (DNA): TGTGCCAGCAGCCCCCCGGGACAGACAGGCAAAAACATTCAGTACTTC. V gene TRBV6-1 combines with J gene TRBJ2-4, with 7 nucleotides matching TRBD1. CDR3 size: 16 residues. CDR1 MNHNS and CDR2 SASEGT come from the germline V gene. The V gene end was trimmed by 6 bases and the J gene end by 3 bases; junction bases not matched to a gene: 11.

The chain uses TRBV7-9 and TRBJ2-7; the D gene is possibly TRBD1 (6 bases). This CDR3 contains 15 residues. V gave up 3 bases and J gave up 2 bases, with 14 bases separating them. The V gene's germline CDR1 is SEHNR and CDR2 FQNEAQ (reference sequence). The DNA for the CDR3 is TGTGCCAGCAGCTTTGACAGGTGGGGTCCCTACGAGCAGTACTTC. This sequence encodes CASSFDRWGPYEQYF. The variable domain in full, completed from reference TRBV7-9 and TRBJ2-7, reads DTGVSQNPRHKITKRGQNVTFRCDPISEHNRLYWYRQTLGQGPEFLTYFQNEAQLEKSRLLSDRFSAERPKGSFSTLEIQRTEQGDSAMYLCASSFDRWGPYEQYFGPGTRLTVT.

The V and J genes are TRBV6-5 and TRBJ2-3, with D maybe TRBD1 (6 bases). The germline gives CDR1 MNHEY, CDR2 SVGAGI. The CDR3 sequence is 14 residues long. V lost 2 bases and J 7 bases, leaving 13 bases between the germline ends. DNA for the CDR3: TGTGCCAGCAGTTACGGCAGGGGCGGAAATACGCAGTATTTT. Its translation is CASSYGRGGNTQYF.

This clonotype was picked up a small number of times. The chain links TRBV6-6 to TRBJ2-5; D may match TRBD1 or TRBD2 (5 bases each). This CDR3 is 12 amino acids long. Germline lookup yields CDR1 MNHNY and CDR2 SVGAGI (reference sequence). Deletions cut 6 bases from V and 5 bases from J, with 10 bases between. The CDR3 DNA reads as TGTGCCAGCAGCTACGGGGCTGAGACCCAGTACTTC. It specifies CASSYGAETQYF.

CDR3 loop: CASSLSFLGSGRNTQYF. Here the CDR3 DNA reads TGTGCCAGCAGTTTATCGTTTTTAGGGAGCGGGAGGAACACGCAGTATTTT. This chain links TRBV27 with TRBJ2-3, with 9 bases fitting TRBD2. In germline, CDR1 is MNHEY, CDR2 SMNVEV (reference sequence). With V trimmed by 0 bases and J by 9 bases, 13 bases remained unmatched. This CDR3 has 17 amino acids.

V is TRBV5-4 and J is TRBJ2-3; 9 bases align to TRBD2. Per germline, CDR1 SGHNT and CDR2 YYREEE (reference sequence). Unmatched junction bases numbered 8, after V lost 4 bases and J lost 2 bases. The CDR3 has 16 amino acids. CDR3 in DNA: TGTGCCAGCAGCACGATGCTAGCGGGGCACACAGATACGCAGTATTTT. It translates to CASSTMLAGHTDTQYF.

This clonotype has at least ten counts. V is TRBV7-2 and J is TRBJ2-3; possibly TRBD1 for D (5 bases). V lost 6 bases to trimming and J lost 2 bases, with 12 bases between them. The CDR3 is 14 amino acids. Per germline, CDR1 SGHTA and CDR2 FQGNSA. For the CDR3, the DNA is TGTGCCAGCAGTTTTGGGGCCTCCACAGATACGCAGTATTTT. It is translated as CASSFGASTDTQYF.

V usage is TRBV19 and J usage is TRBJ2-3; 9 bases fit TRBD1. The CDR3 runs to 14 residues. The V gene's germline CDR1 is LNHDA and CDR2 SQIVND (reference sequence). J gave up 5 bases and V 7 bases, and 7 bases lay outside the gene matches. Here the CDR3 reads CASTTGGGGDTQYF. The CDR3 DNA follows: TGTGCCAGTACCACAGGGGGCGGAGGAGATACGCAGTATTTT. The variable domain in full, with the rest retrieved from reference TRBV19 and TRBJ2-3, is DGGITQSPKYLFRKEGQNVTLSCEQNLNHDAMYWYRQDPGQGLRLIYYSQIVNDFQKGDIAEGYSVSREKKESFPLTVTSAQKNPTAFYLCASTTGGGGDTQYFGPGTRLTVL.

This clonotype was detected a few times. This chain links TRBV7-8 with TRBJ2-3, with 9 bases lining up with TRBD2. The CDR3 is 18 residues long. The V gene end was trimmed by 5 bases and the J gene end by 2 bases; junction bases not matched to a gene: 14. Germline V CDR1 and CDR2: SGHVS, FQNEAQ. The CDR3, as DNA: TGTGCCAGCAGCCCCCGTATAGGGCTAGCGGGAAACACAGATACGCAGTATTTT. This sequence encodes CASSPRIGLAGNTDTQYF.

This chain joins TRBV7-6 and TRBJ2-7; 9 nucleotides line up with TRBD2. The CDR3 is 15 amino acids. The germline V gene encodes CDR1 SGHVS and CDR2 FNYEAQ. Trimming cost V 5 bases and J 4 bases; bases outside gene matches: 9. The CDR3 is CASSSPVAGVYEQYF. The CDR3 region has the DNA TGTGCCAGCAGCAGCCCTGTAGCGGGAGTTTACGAGCAGTACTTC. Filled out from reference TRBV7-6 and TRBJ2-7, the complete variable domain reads GAGVSQSPRYKVTKRGQDVALRCDPISGHVSLYWYRQALGQGPEFLTYFNYEAQQDKSGLPNDRFSAERPEGSISTLTIQRTEQRDSAMYRCASSSPVAGVYEQYFGPGTRLTVT.